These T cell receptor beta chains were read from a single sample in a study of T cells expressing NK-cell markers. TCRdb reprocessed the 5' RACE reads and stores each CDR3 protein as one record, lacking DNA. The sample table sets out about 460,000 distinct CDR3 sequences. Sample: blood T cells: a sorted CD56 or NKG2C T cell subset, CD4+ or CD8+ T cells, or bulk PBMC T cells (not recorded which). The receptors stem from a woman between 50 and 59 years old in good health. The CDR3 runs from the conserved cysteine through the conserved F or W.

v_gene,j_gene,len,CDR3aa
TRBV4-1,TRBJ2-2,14,CASSQITATGELFF
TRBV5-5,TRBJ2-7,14,CASSGAGGFYEQYF
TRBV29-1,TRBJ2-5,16,CSATGTSGRKQETQYF
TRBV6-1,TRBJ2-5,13,CASSSGVEETQYF
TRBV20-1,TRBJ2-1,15,CSARGRAGYDNEQFF
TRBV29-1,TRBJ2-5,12,CSAERGFGTQYF
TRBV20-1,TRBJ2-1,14,CSASPDSLYNEQFF
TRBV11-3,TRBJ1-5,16,CASSFGSIEGEQPQHF
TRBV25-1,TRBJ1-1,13,CASTRGANTEAFF
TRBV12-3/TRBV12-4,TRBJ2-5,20,CASSFTFSWEGRLEGETQYF
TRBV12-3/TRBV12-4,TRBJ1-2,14,CASSLAGRVYGYTF
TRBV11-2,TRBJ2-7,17,CASSLDFGGISGYEQYF
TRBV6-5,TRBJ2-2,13,CASTYRVTGELFF
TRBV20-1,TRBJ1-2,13,CSARDRANYGYTF
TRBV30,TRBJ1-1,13,CAWSMTANTEAFF
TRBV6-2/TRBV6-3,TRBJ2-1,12,CASGTILNEQFF
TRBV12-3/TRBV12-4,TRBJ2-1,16,CASSPGLAGGTDEQFF
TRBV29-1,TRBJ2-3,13,CSARGVGTDTQYF
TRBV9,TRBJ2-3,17,CASSVESSGRAGDTQYF
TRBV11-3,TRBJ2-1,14,CASSPRETYNEQFF
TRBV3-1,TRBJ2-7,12,CASSEKGHEQYF
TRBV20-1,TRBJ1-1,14,CSVAGRTGDTEAFF
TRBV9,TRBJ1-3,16,CASSSPRGDSGNTIYF
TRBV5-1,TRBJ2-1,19,CASSSASGTSGFSYNEQFF
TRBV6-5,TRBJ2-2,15,CASSYSGRGPGELFF
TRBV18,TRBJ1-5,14,CASSRAGVNQPQHF
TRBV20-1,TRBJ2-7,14,CSATDPLSSYEQYF
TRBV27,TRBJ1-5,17,CASSLSTGLMSNQPQHF
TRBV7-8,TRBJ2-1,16,CASSFATSGLRTEQFF
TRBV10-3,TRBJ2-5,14,CAISEGAGWETQYF
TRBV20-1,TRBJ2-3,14,CSAQGLAGIDTQYF
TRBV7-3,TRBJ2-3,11,CASSHSDTQYF
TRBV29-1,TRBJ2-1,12,CSVKQGAGEQFF
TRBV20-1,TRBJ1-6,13,CSANSSYNSPLHF
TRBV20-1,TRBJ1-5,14,CSARTTRVNQPQHF
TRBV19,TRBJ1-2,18,CASSSLRPQIGPIYGYTF
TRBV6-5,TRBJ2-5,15,CASSIQGQGQETQYF